This note documents a single TCR beta chain sequence. Its antigen remains undetermined. One base away there is no much larger clone; base qualities are not given. This record belongs to a study of somatic mutations in cytotoxic T cells in rheumatoid arthritis (dated by TCRdb to about 2017). Study-wide context: Peripheral blood (about 32 ml EDTA) was collected from patients immediately after diagnosis and before any treatment began. Some V beta antibody-stained T-cell populations were flow-sorted on a FACSAria II or Sony SH800 at nearly 100% purity, and sorted V beta1+ cells also underwent TCRB sequencing. To characterize clonality, the study used TCRB deep sequencing while asking whether somatic mutations are carried by expanded CD8+ T-cell clones in newly diagnosed, untreated rheumatoid arthritis. TCRB deep sequencing was performed for 65 rheumatoid arthritis patients and approximately 20 healthy controls. The median ages of the patient and control groups were essentially identical. What the authors observed across the whole study: CD8+ T-cell clonality did not differ significantly between rheumatoid arthritis patients and age-matched healthy controls. The expanded CD8+ clones had unknown antigen targets, and not appearing in virus-specific databases did not rule out that they were virus-specific. The slight underrepresentation of TRBV07 in patients was not corrected for multiple comparisons. Several identical CD8+ TCRB sequences were found in both blood and synovial fluid, and in 8 of 65 patients the largest CD8+ clone exceeded 20% of CD8+ cells. In patients, CD8+ clonality rose with age (Spearman r ~ 0.47), which was not the case in healthy controls.

Genomic DNA underwent TCRB CDR3 sequencing using the immunoSEQ assay. As for the authors' bioinformatics: Only a few patient CD8+ clones larger than 1% matched published virus-specific TCRB sequences when compared against them. Nothing other than productive TCRB rearrangements was included in the analyses. Clonality was calculated as a Shannon entropy-based productive clonality index, and a clone was defined by a unique TCRB CDR3 sequence. To calculate repertoire overlap between two samples, the template counts of each clone were considered relative to each sample's total templates. V-gene usage from TCRB sequencing and V-gene usage measured by flow cytometry were correlated (Spearman r of roughly 0.56). TCRdb stores this immuneACCESS table with in-frame sequences only. Part of the clones is absent; in the studies checked, under half of the shortfall reflects unresolved V genes, and no reason is known for the rest. V and J calls and clone size are as listed in that table; D and trimming were resolved from the DNA. The sample yields around 4,000 clones; about 82% were counted once. The ten largest make up 30% of the sample.

On an AutoMACS, CD4+ and CD8+ cells were isolated via positive magnetic bead selection, and their purity was verified by flow cytometry. Initial screening for clonal expansions relied on flow cytometry with a TCR V beta antibody panel, after which sorted CD8+ fractions underwent TCRB deep sequencing for characterization. Peripheral blood mononuclear cells were obtained using density gradient separation with Ficoll-Paque PLUS. Using Nucleospin Tissue or Tissue XS kits, DNA was extracted from CD4-enriched, CD8-enriched or PBMC samples, with quantification by a Qubit 2.0 fluorometer. Via the germline V gene (reference sequence), CDR1 is MNHEY and CDR2 SMNVEV. The CDR3 runs 14 residues from the cysteine to the phenylalanine. CDR3 DNA is the only sequence kept; it has 42 bases, read in frame from the first base. Trimming at the junction amounts to 6 bases on V and 0 bases on J, and the germline ends lie 12 bases apart.

The receptor's source is a woman aged 55 to 70 with rheumatoid arthritis. The sequence is built from TRBV27 and TRBJ2-7; the D gene lacks a confident call. The sample was CD8+ T cells sorted from blood. CDR3 loop: CASRVLRSSYEQYF. The bases are TGTGCCAGCAGGGTACTTAGAAGCTCCTACGAGCAGTACTTC.